This is a list of T cell receptor beta chains from one sample in a study of blood T cell repertoires in COVID-19. The repertoire was sequenced with immunoSEQ multiplex PCR; TCRdb's copy has only in-frame clones and lacks some. The table lists roughly 500,000 clones, roughly nine tenths of them singletons. The material sequenced was PBMCs or T cells enriched from blood (not recorded which). The source is an older woman who had recovered from COVID-19. CDR3s include the opening cysteine and the closing phenylalanine or tryptophan.

v_call cdr3_aa
TRBV12-1 CASSFAGDRGQSDGYTF
TRBV9 CASSVALSLQGGIQYF
TRBV18 CASSPPSINEQFF
TRBV6-5 CASILSGGSAGELFF
TRBV2 CASTLFGVDLLSSGNTIYF
TRBV6-5 CASRNLVGVSDTQYF
TRBV19 CASSVLAGAYEQYF
TRBV27 CASSSGRTGQPQHF
TRBV28 CASSQKLLGYTF
TRBV3-1/TRBV3-2 CASSPGTGVPNEQFF
TRBV2 CARTRNRGTDTQYF
TRBV7-8 CASSLRVDNSPLHF
TRBV7-8 CASSQGRADTQYF
TRBV27 CASLATTNTEAFF
TRBV21-1 CASSAPGLPQTDTQYF
TRBV27 CASREGLAIGTDTQYF
TRBV7-9 CASSQGAAGGYSPLHF
TRBV10-3 CAISERQGRNTGELFF